The rows below give T cell receptor beta chains drawn from one sample of a study of identical twins. Via MiXCR, TCRdb re-called the 5' RACE reads, giving one row per CDR3 protein. The sample has more than 350,000 distinct CDR3 sequences, about 9% seen once; the top ten hold about 8.1%. Sequencing used naive T cells sorted from blood. These TCRs come from a woman aged 50 to 65 in good health. Both conserved end residues are part of each CDR3. D genes are given only for firm matches. Size is stated for part of the rows, as once, few or many counts, or as a class when the clone is expanded.

j_gene,abundance,v_gene,len,d_gene,CDR3nt,CDR3aa
TRBJ2-2,-,TRBV5-1,15,TRBD2,TGCGCCAGCAGCCCCCCTAGCGGGAGGGCCGGGGAGCTGTTTTTT,CASSPPSGRAGELFF
TRBJ2-7,-,TRBV28,13,TRBD2,TGTGCCAGCAGTTTCAGACTAGCTAGCGAGCAGTACTTC,CASSFRLASEQYF
TRBJ1-2,many,TRBV20-1,13,-,TGCAGTGCCCCTCTCCGGGATCTTAATGGCTACACCTTC,CSAPLRDLNGYTF
TRBJ1-2,many,TRBV5-1,14,TRBD1,TGCGCCAGCAGCAACAGGGGGACGATCTATGGCTACACCTTC,CASSNRGTIYGYTF
TRBJ2-1,-,TRBV4-1,15,-,TGCGCCAGCAGCCAAGGGAACTTGGGGAACAATGAGCAGTTCTTC,CASSQGNLGNNEQFF
TRBJ1-2,-,TRBV5-5,12,-,TGTGCCAGCAGCCAGGTTCCCGATGGCTACACCTTC,CASSQVPDGYTF
TRBJ2-1,-,TRBV24-1,15,TRBD2,TGTGCCACCAGTCCCGGCGGGAGTGGGTTGAGTGAGCAGTTCTTC,CATSPGGSGLSEQFF
TRBJ2-2,many,TRBV12-3/TRBV12-4,12,-,TGTGCCAGCACGGGGGGCGCCGGGGAGCTGTTTTTT,CASTGGAGELFF
TRBJ2-3,-,TRBV12-5,16,-,TGTGCTAGTGGTTTGGTACTTTCTGGAAAAACGGGTACGCAGTATTTT,CASGLVLSGKTGTQYF
TRBJ2-2,-,TRBV6-5,16,-,TGTGCCAGCAGTTACCGAGTGTGGCAGGGGACCGGGGAGCTGTTTTTT,CASSYRVWQGTGELFF
TRBJ2-7,many,TRBV9,14,TRBD1,TGTGCCAGCAGCCTAAAAGGACAGGACTACGAGCAGTACTTC,CASSLKGQDYEQYF
TRBJ2-7,-,TRBV5-1,14,-,TGCGCCAGCAGCTTGGTCACCGGTGGGTACGAGCAGTACTTC,CASSLVTGGYEQYF
TRBJ2-2,-,TRBV3-1,17,TRBD2,TGTGCCAGCAGCCAACTGGCGGGACTAGCGAGGTCCGGGGAGCTGTTTTTT,CASSQLAGLARSGELFF
TRBJ1-1,-,TRBV3-1,12,-,TGTGCCAGCAGTGACAGACCTACTGAAGCTTTCTTT,CASSDRPTEAFF
TRBJ2-2,many,TRBV5-1,15,-,TGCGCCAGCAGCTTTGGTGTCGCCGGTGCCGGGGAGCTGTTTTTT,CASSFGVAGAGELFF
TRBJ1-5,-,TRBV5-1,15,-,TGCGCCAGCAGCTTACCTACCTATGGGAATCAGCCCCAGCATTTT,CASSLPTYGNQPQHF
TRBJ2-2,few,TRBV5-6,14,-,TGTGCCAGCAGCTTCGGGACCGGGACCGGGGAGCTGTTTTTT,CASSFGTGTGELFF
TRBJ2-3,many,TRBV7-2,12,-,TGTGCCAGCAGCCCTTTATCAGATACGCAGTATTTT,CASSPLSDTQYF
TRBJ2-2,few,TRBV20-1,14,TRBD2,TGCAGTGCTTTGACTAGCGGGAACACCGGGGAGCTGTTTTTT,CSALTSGNTGELFF
TRBJ2-2,many,TRBV7-9,12,-,TGTGCCAGCGTGAGGAACACCGGGGAGCTGTTTTTT,CASVRNTGELFF
TRBJ2-1,many,TRBV29-1,14,-,TGCAGCGTTGCTGGAAAGGGGGTCGACAATGAGCAGTTCTTC,CSVAGKGVDNEQFF
TRBJ2-3,few,TRBV3-1,16,TRBD2,TGTGCCAGCAGCCCTTTAGCGGGAGTAGACACAGATACGCAGTATTTT,CASSPLAGVDTDTQYF
TRBJ2-1,many,TRBV5-1,15,TRBD2,TGCGCCAGCAGCACCACTAGCGGGAACTACAATGAGCAGTTCTTC,CASSTTSGNYNEQFF
TRBJ2-1,few,TRBV29-1,12,TRBD1,TGCAGCGTTGAGAGGGGGCGGTTTGAGCAGTTCTTC,CSVERGRFEQFF
TRBJ2-5,few,TRBV28,18,TRBD1,TGTGCCAGCAGCCCCTTTTTAGGGACAGGGGTCTCCAAAGAGACCCAGTACTTC,CASSPFLGTGVSKETQYF
TRBJ2-3,few,TRBV12-3/TRBV12-4,13,-,TGTGCCAGCAGGGAGGCCTCTAGGGATACGCAGTATTTT,CASREASRDTQYF
TRBJ2-1,few,TRBV11-3,14,TRBD2,TGTGCCAGCAGAACTAGCGCGGTCTACAATGAGCAGTTCTTC,CASRTSAVYNEQFF
TRBJ2-2,few,TRBV27,16,-,TGTGCCAGCAGTTTGTTGTTTGCATTGAACACCGGGGAGCTGTTTTTT,CASSLLFALNTGELFF
TRBJ1-1,many,TRBV29-1,14,-,TGCAGCGTTGTGAGGGGAGGTCTGAGTACTGAAGCTTTCTTT,CSVVRGGLSTEAFF
TRBJ2-1,few,TRBV15,13,-,TGTGCCACCAGCAAAGGGGACTTAAATGAGCAGTTCTTC,CATSKGDLNEQFF
TRBJ2-3,once,TRBV4-2,16,-,TGTGCCAGCAGCCAAGTCCCCCTAGTGGGCACAGATACGCAGTATTTT,CASSQVPLVGTDTQYF
TRBJ1-2,few,TRBV5-1,14,-,TGCGCCAGCAGCAGCCTTATCGTAGGGTATGGCTACACCTTC,CASSSLIVGYGYTF
TRBJ2-5,-,TRBV20-1,13,-,TGCAGTGCTAGAAACCGTCTATGGGAGGCCCAGTACTTC,CSARNRLWEAQYF
TRBJ2-5,-,TRBV29-1,15,-,TGCAGCGGCGCTCCGGGACTCAGAAAGGCAGAGACCCAGTACTTC,CSGAPGLRKAETQYF
TRBJ1-3,-,TRBV12-3/TRBV12-4,17,TRBD1,TGTGCCAGCAGCAAGACAGGGACAGGGAACTCTGGAAACACCATATATTTT,CASSKTGTGNSGNTIYF
TRBJ1-6,few,TRBV20-1,15,-,TGCAGTGCTAGAGCCAGGGAGACTTCTAATTCACCCCTCCACTTT,CSARARETSNSPLHF
TRBJ2-3,-,TRBV10-3,16,TRBD1,TGTGCCATCAGTGAAGGGGGGACAGGTACCCCAGATACGCAGTATTTT,CAISEGGTGTPDTQYF
TRBJ2-5,many,TRBV12-3/TRBV12-4,15,TRBD1,TGTGCCAGCAGATCCGGGACAGGGAGTCGAGAGACCCAGTACTTC,CASRSGTGSRETQYF
TRBJ1-1,-,TRBV20-1,13,-,TGCAGTGCTAGAGATGGGGGGCCCACTGAAGCTTTCTTT,CSARDGGPTEAFF
TRBJ2-1,once,TRBV11-3,16,TRBD2,TGTGCCAGCAGCTTACATCCACCAGGACTAGCGGAAAAGCAGTTCTTC,CASSLHPPGLAEKQFF
TRBJ2-5,-,TRBV29-1,15,TRBD2,TGCAGCGTTGGGTCCCGACTAGCGAACCAAGAGACCCAGTACTTC,CSVGSRLANQETQYF
TRBJ1-5,many,TRBV7-2,14,-,TGTGCCAGCAGCTTGGTGGGAGGAAATCAGCCCCAGCATTTT,CASSLVGGNQPQHF
TRBJ2-3,few,TRBV6-5,14,TRBD1,TGTGCCAGCAGTTTCGGACAGGGGTCAGATACGCAGTATTTT,CASSFGQGSDTQYF
TRBJ2-6,-,TRBV6-5,15,-,TGTGCCAGCAGTTCGGGGGCTGTTGGGGCCAACGTCCTGACTTTC,CASSSGAVGANVLTF
TRBJ2-1,-,TRBV24-1,14,-,TGTGCCACCAGGGGGGAAGTCCGCGGGGATGAGCAGTTCTTC,CATRGEVRGDEQFF
TRBJ2-2,few,TRBV2,17,-,TGTGCCAGCAGGGGACCGGGACTTCAAGCGAACACCGGGGAGCTGTTTTTT,CASRGPGLQANTGELFF
TRBJ2-1,-,TRBV3-1,16,-,TGTGCCAGCAATCCAGGACAGACCAAATCCTACAATGAGCAGTTCTTC,CASNPGQTKSYNEQFF
TRBJ2-3,few,TRBV6-4,16,-,TGTGCCAGCAGTGACTCGGGGACCTCGGGCACAGATACGCAGTATTTT,CASSDSGTSGTDTQYF
TRBJ2-7,-,TRBV12-3/TRBV12-4,14,-,TGTGCCAGCAGTTTAATGCGGAGCTCCTACGAGCAGTACTTC,CASSLMRSSYEQYF
TRBJ1-1,few,TRBV5-6,14,TRBD1,TGTGCCAGCAGCTTGGGGACAGGGGGCAATGAAGCTTTCTTT,CASSLGTGGNEAFF
TRBJ2-1,few,TRBV29-1,15,-,TGCAGCGTCGACCGACAGAGTCCGACCTACAATGAGCAGTTCTTC,CSVDRQSPTYNEQFF
TRBJ2-1,many,TRBV6-4,13,-,TGTGCCAGCAGTGGTCAGGGAGGAAATGAGCAGTTCTTC,CASSGQGGNEQFF
TRBJ1-2,-,TRBV12-3/TRBV12-4,15,TRBD1,TGTGCCAGCAGACGAGGGACAGGGATGATCTATGGCTACACCTTC,CASRRGTGMIYGYTF
TRBJ2-1,few,TRBV10-3,11,-,TGTGCCATCAGTGAGAAGATTATTCAGTTCTTC,CAISEKIIQFF